This record covers a single TCR beta chain. These data belong to a study of cytomegalovirus exposure and HLA in healthy donors. The PCR was carried out with 60 Vbeta primers and 13 Jbeta primers. The assay was immunoSEQ multiplex PCR, and TCRdb's table has in-frame clones only and misses some. The sample holds approximately 150,000 clones, around 75% seen once. V was shortened by 8 bases and J by 6 bases, with 13 bases between the two germline ends. Per the germline V gene, CDR1 is MNHEY and CDR2 is SVGAGI. The length of the CDR3 is 13 residues. The rearrangement joins TRBV6-5 to TRBJ1-4; D perhaps matches TRBD1 (6 bases). The sample taken for sequencing was PBMCs. This clonotype was sampled from a woman aged 30 to 39 in good health and CMV-seronegative. For the CDR3, the DNA is TGTGCCAGCGGGGGGGGGCCCTATGAAAAACTGTTTTTT. Protein product: CASGGGPYEKLFF.